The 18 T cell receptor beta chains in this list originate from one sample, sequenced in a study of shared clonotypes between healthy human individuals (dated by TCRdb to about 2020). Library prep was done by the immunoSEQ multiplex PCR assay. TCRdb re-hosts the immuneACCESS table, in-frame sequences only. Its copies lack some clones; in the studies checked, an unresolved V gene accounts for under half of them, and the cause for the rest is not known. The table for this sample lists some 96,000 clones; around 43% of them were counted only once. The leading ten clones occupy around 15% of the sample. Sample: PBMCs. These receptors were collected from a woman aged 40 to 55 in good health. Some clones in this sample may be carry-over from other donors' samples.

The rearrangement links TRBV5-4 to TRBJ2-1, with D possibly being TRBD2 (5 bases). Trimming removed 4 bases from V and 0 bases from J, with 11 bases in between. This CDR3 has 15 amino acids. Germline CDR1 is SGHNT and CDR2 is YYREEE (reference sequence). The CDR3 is CASSLLRDSYNEQFF. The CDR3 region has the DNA TGTGCCAGCAGCCTTCTTCGGGACTCCTACAATGAGCAGTTCTTC.

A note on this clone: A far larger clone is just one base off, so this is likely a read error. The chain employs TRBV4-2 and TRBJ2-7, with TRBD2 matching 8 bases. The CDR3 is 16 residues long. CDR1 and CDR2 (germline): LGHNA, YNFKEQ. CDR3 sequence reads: CAGSQDLGSGRDEQYF. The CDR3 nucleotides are TGTGCCGGCAGCCAAGATTTAGGGAGCGGGAGAGACGAGCAGTACTTC.

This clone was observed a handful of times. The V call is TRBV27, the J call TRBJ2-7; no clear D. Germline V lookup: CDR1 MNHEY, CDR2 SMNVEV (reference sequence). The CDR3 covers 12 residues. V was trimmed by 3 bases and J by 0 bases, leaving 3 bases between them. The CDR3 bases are TGTGCCAGCAGTTTCCCCTCCTACGAGCAGTACTTC. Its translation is CASSFPSYEQYF.

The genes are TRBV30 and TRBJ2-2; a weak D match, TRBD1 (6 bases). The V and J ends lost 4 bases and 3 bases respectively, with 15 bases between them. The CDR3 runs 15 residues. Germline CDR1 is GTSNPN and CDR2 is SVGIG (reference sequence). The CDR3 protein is CAWKGKGHDTGELFF. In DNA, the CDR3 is TGTGCCTGGAAAGGAAAGGGACATGACACCGGGGAGCTGTTTTTT. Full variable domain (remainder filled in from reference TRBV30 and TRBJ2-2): SQTIHQWPATLVQPVGSPLSLECTVEGTSNPNLYWYRQAAGRGLQLLFYSVGIGQISSEVPQNLSASRPQDRQFILSSKKLLLSDSGFYLCAWKGKGHDTGELFFGEGSRLTVL.

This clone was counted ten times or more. Here the CDR3 DNA reads TGTGCCAGCAGCCCCAGAGCTAGCGGGGGCGACAATGAGCAGTTCTTC. Residues: CASSPRASGGDNEQFF. This chain connects TRBV6-4 to TRBJ2-1; 10 bases align to TRBD2. V lost 6 bases, J lost 5 bases, and 10 bases stayed unmatched. This CDR3 spans 16 amino acids. Germline loops: CDR1 MRHNA, CDR2 SNTAGT.

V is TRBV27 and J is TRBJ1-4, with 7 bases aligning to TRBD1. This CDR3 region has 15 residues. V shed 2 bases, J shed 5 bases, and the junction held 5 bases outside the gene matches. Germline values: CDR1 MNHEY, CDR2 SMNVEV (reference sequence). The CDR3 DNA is TGTGCCAGCAGTTTACGCGGGACAGAAAATGAAAAACTGTTTTTT. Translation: CASSLRGTENEKLFF.

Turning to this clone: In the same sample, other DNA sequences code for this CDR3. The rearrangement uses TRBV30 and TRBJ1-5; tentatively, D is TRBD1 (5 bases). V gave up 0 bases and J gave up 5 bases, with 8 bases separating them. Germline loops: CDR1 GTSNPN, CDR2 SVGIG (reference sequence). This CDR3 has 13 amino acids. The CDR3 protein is CAWSVRGDQPQHF. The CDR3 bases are TGTGCCTGGAGTGTACGAGGGGATCAGCCCCAGCATTTT.

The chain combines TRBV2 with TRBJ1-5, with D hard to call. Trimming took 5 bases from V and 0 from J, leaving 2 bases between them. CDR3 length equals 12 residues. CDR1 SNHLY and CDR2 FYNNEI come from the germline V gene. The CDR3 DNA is TGTGCCAGCAGTTATAGCAATCAGCCCCAGCATTTT. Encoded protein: CASSYSNQPQHF.

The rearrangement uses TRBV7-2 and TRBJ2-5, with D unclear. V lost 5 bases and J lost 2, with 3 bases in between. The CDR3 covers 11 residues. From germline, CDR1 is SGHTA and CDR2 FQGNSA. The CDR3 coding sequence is TGTGCCAGCAGCGCACAAGAGACCCAGTACTTC. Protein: CASSAQETQYF.

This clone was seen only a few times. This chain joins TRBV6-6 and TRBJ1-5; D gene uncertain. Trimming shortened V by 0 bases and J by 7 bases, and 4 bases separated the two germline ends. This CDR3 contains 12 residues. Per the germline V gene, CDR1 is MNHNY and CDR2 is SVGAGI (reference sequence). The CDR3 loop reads CASSYSEQPQHF. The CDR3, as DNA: TGTGCCAGCAGTTACTCGGAACAGCCCCAGCATTTT.

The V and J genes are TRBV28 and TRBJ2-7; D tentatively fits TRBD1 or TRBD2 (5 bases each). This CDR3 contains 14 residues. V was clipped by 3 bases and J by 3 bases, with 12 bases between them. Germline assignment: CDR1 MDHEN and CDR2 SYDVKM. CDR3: CASSLGPSYYEQYF. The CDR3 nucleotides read TGTGCCAGCAGTTTGGGACCGAGTTACTACGAGCAGTACTTC.

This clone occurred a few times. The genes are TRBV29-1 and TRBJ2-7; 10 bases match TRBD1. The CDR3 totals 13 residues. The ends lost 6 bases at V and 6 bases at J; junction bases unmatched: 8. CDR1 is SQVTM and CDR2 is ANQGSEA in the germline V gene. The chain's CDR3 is CSVPGTGVAEQYF. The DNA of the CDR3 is TGCAGCGTCCCCGGGACAGGGGTTGCCGAGCAGTACTTC.

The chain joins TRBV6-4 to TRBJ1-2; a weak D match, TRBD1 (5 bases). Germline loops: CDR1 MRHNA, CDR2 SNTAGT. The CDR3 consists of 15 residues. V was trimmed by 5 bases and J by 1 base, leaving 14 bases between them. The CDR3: CASSYGTSYNYGYTF. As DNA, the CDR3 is TGTGCCAGCAGTTATGGGACCTCGTATAACTATGGCTACACCTTC.

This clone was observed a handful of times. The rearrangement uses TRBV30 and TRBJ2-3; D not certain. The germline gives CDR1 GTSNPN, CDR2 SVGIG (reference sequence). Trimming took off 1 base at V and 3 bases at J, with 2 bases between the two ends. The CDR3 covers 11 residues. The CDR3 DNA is TGTGCCTGGAGTGGTACAGATACGCAGTATTTT. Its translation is CAWSGTDTQYF.

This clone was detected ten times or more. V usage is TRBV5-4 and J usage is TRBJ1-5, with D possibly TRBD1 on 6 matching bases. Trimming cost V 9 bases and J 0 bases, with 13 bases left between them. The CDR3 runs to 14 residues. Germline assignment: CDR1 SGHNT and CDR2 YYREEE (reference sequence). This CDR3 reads CATNRADSNQPQHF. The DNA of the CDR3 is TGTGCCACCAACAGGGCCGATAGCAATCAGCCCCAGCATTTT.

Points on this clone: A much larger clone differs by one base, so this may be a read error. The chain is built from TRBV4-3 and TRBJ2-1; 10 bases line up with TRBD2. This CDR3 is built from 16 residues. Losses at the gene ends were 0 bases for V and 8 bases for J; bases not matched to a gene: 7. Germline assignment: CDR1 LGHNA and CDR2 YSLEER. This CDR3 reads CASSQDYSGRSYEQFF. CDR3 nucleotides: TGCGCCAGCAGCCAAGATTATAGCGGGAGGTCCTATGAGCAGTTCTTC.

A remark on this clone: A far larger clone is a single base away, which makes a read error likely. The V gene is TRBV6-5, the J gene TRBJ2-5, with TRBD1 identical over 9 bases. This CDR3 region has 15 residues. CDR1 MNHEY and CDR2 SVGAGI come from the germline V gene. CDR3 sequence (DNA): TGTGCCAGCAGTTTTGAGGGACAGGGATCCTACGAGCAGCACTTC. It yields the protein CASSFEGQGSYEQHF.

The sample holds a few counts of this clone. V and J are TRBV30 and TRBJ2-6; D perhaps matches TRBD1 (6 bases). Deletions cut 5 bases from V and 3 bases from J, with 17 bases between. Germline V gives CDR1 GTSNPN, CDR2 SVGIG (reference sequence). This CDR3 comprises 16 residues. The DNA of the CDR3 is TGTGCCTGGGTGGCGCCCAGGGGTATTGGGGCCAACGTCCTGACTTTC. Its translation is CAWVAPRGIGANVLTF.